The TCR beta chain under discussion was sequenced for a study of cytomegalovirus exposure and HLA in healthy donors. Study results and limitations: Cytomegalovirus status was reportedly diagnosed by the classifier with high sensitivity and specificity. Compared with the roughly 670-donor mean, an Asian-associated ancestry cluster reportedly had fewer N-insertions, according to a later analysis. Sequencing probably produced one cluster of sequence variants that were highly shared. Serostatus for CMV was the only available immune exposure information.

With 60 Vbeta and 13 Jbeta primers, the PCR was carried out. The table came from immunoSEQ multiplex PCR; TCRdb's copy has only in-frame clones and leaves some out. Among roughly 220,000 clones listed, approximately 81% were seen once. As for this clone: The antigen remains undetermined.

CDR3 size: 15 residues. The V end lost 3 bases, the J end lost 0 bases, and 11 bases lay between the germline ends. In germline, CDR1 is LNHNV, CDR2 YYDKDF (reference sequence). The chain joins TRBV15 to TRBJ1-1; a weak D match, TRBD1 (6 bases). The TCR was taken from a man younger than 40 in good health and CMV-seronegative. The sequencing sample was made of PBMCs. CDR3 region: CATSSWQGLNTEAFF. The CDR3 bases are TGTGCCACCAGCAGTTGGCAGGGGTTGAACACTGAAGCTTTCTTT.